The 11 T cell receptor beta chains reported below all come from one sample, sequenced in a study of shared clonotypes between healthy human individuals (dated by TCRdb to the early 2020s). For the CD8 naive samples, CD45RO-negative cells were positively selected for CCR7, yielding a CD45RA+CCR7+ population from which TemRA cells were excluded. The method was the immunoSEQ multiplex PCR assay. TCRdb stores this immuneACCESS table with in-frame sequences only. Part of the clones is absent; in the studies checked, under half of the shortfall reflects unresolved V genes, and no reason is known for the rest. This sample gives 450,000 to 700,000 clones in total; roughly 95% of them show up just once. 0.09% to 0.13% of the sample is taken by the ten largest. Input material: naive CD8+ T cells sorted from blood. This specimen's cell subset or site label, per the study, means: CD45RA+CCR7+. These receptors all come from a woman aged 25 to 39 in good health.

This rearrangement joins TRBV10-3 to TRBJ2-1, with TRBD2 matching 10 bases. V trimming: 3 bases; J trimming: 15 bases; junction bases outside the gene matches: 11. Per the germline V gene, CDR1 is ENHRY and CDR2 is SYGVKD. The CDR3 contains 14 residues. The CDR3 spells CAISDGLAGEGLFF. For the CDR3, the DNA is TGTGCCATCAGTGATGGGCTAGCGGGAGAAGGCTTGTTCTTC.

The chain employs TRBV27 and TRBJ2-7; 7 nucleotides align to TRBD1. The CDR3 runs to 13 residues. Germline trimming cut 0 bases from V and 6 bases from J; bases unmatched to any gene: 2. The germline gives CDR1 MNHEY, CDR2 SMNVEV (reference sequence). The CDR3 sequence: CASSLSTGSEQYF. The CDR3 bases are TGTGCCAGCAGTTTATCGACAGGGAGCGAGCAGTACTTC.

The chain has TRBV7-6 and TRBJ2-5; 10 nucleotides agree with TRBD2. Germline lookup yields CDR1 SGHVS and CDR2 FNYEAQ. V gave up 2 bases and J gave up 4 bases; unmatched junction bases: 7. The CDR3 contains 16 residues. The CDR3 region has the DNA TGTGCCAGCAGCTTAAGCCTAGCGGGAGAGCGAGAGACCCAGTACTTC. It specifies CASSLSLAGERETQYF.

To note about this clone: This sample includes further DNA sequences coding for the same CDR3. The chain carries TRBV28 and TRBJ2-3; no definite D call. Germline-derived CDR1 and CDR2 are MDHEN and SYDVKM. Between the trimmed V and J ends, which lost 5 bases and 0 bases, there was a span of 9 bases. The CDR3 spans 14 residues. The chain's CDR3 is CASSPLQSTDTQYF. The CDR3, as DNA: TGTGCCAGCAGTCCATTACAAAGCACAGATACGCAGTATTTT.

V and J are TRBV5-1 and TRBJ2-1; D is unresolved. The CDR3 extends over 16 amino acids. The V end was cut by 0 bases, the J end by 4 bases, with 14 bases between. Germline V gene lookup returns CDR1 SGHRS and CDR2 YFSETQ. The CDR3 loop is CASSLAPPTGYNEQFF. CDR3 bases: TGCGCCAGCAGCTTGGCCCCACCGACTGGATACAATGAGCAGTTCTTC.

The chain joins TRBV7-2 to TRBJ2-3; no firm D call. Germline CDR1 SGHTA, CDR2 FQGNSA. This CDR3 comprises 13 residues. V was pared by 1 base and J by 2 bases, with 4 bases between. CDR3 DNA: TGTGCCAGCAGCTTAGTTACCACAGATACGCAGTATTTT. Protein product: CASSLVTTDTQYF.

The chain is built from TRBV13 and TRBJ2-7; 7 nucleotides match TRBD2. V dropped 3 bases and J dropped 8; count of bases not matched to a gene: 7. In germline, CDR1 is PRHDT, CDR2 FYEKMQ (reference sequence). This CDR3 contains 13 residues. The CDR3 loop is CASSLLAEGQQYF. CDR3 coding DNA: TGTGCCAGCAGCTTGCTAGCGGAGGGTCAGCAGTACTTC.

The chain employs TRBV4-1 and TRBJ1-1; TRBD1 agrees at 7 bases. Unmatched junction bases numbered 10, after V lost 7 bases and J lost 2 bases. Germline V lookup: CDR1 MGHRA, CDR2 YSYEKL. The CDR3 has 15 amino acids. For the CDR3, the DNA is TGCGCCAGCAACAGAGCGGGACAGTCAAACACTGAAGCTTTCTTT. It specifies CASNRAGQSNTEAFF.

This clone was recorded only once. The chain couples TRBV14 to TRBJ2-1; no clear D. The germline V gene encodes CDR1 SGHDN and CDR2 FVKESK. Between the trimmed V and J ends, which lost 3 bases and 7 bases, there was a span of 10 bases. The CDR3 is 13 amino acids. The CDR3: CASSHGFWNEQFF. In DNA form, the CDR3 reads TGTGCCAGCAGCCATGGGTTTTGGAATGAGCAGTTCTTC.

The chain is built from TRBV4-1 and TRBJ2-7; the D call may be TRBD1 or TRBD2 (7 bases each). CDR1 and CDR2 from the germline V gene are MGHRA and YSYEKL. Trimming took off 6 bases at V and 7 bases at J, with 22 bases between the two ends. The CDR3 extends over 15 amino acids. CDR3 sequence (DNA): TGCGCCAGCAGATCACTCAGGGGGGGCCTGGATGAGCAGTACTTC. The encoded protein is CASRSLRGGLDEQYF.

This chain links TRBV29-1 with TRBJ2-7; weak D call: TRBD2 (5 bases). Between the trimmed V and J ends, which lost 2 bases and 3 bases, there was a span of 11 bases. The length of the CDR3 is 13 residues. The germline V gene has CDR1 SQVTM and CDR2 ANQGSEA. CDR3 in amino acids: CSVEIGGNYEQYF. CDR3 coding DNA: TGCAGCGTTGAAATAGGAGGAAACTACGAGCAGTACTTC.